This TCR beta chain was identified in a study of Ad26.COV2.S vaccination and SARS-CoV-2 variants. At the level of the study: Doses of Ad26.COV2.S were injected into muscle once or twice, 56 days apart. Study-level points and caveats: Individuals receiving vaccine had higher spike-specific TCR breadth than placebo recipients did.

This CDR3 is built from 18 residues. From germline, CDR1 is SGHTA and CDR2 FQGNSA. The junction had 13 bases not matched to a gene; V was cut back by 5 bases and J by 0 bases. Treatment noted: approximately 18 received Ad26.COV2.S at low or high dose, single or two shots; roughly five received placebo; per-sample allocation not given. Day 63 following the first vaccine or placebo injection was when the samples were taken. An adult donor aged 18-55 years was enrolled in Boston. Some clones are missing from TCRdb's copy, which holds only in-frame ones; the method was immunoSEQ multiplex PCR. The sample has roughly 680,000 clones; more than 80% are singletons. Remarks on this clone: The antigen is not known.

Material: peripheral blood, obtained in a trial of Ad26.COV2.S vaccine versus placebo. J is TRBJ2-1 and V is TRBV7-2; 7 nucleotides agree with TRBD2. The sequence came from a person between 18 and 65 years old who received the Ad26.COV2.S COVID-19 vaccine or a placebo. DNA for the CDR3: TGTGCCAGCAGCCTAGTGGCGGCTAGCGGAAGCTCCTACAATGAGCAGTTCTTC. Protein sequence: CASSLVAASGSSYNEQFF.